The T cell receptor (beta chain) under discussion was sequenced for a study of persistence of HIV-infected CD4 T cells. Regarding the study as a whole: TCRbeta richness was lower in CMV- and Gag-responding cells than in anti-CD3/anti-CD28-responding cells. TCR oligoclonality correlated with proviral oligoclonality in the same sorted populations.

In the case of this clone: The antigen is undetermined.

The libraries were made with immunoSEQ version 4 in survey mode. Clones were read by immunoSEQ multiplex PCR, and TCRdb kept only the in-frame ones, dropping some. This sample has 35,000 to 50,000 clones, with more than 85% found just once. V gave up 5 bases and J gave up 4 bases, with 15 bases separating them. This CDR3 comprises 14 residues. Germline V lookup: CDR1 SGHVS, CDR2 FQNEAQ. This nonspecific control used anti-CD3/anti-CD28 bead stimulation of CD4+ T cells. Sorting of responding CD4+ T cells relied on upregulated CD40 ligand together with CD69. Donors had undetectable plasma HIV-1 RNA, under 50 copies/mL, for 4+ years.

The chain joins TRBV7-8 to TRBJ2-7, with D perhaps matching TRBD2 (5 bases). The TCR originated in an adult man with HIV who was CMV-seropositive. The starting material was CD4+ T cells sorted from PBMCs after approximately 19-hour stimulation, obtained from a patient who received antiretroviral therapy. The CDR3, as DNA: TGTGCCAGCAGCCACCGGGGAGTTCGGTACGAGCAGTACTTC. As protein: CASSHRGVRYEQYF.